This TCR beta chain comes out of a study of cytomegalovirus exposure and HLA in healthy donors (dated by TCRdb to 2015 to 2018). In terms of the full investigation: According to a later analysis, the roughly 130 validation repertoires were produced on the same platform as the 680 or so repertoires of the first cohort. In addition to the first cohort of 666 subjects, a separate validation cohort of 120 different subjects was used. To predict cytomegalovirus infection status, the study combined high-throughput TCR immunosequencing, statistical association of individual TCRs with disease status, and machine learning. The aim of the study was to test whether cataloging public T cell receptors could identify signatures of past pathogen exposure.

Receptor libraries were prepared by the immunoSEQ multiplex PCR assay. As for the original processing: To diagnose cytomegalovirus status from the catalog of TCR beta chain sequences, a statistical classification framework was built. Entries here come from immuneACCESS through TCRdb and include only in-frame sequences with V and J called. Some clones fail to appear in such tables; in the studies checked, an unresolved V gene covers under half of the shortfall, and the cause of the remainder is unknown. The DNA was the basis for D and trimming; V, J and clone size are from that table. This sample holds 76,000 or so clones; approximately 95% were observed only once. About 2.1% of the sample is held by the ten biggest clonotypes. The donors were included in the validation cohort of some 120 subjects, a group kept apart from the roughly 700-subject first cohort. Its CDR3 holds 16 amino acids, cysteine through phenylalanine. Just CDR3 DNA is preserved here, 48 bases in frame from base 1. V gives up 8 bases and J gives up 0 bases, and the segment between their germline ends measures 14 bases. CDR1 and CDR2 were assigned from the germline V gene as MDHEN and SYDVKM.

A word on this clone: Its cognate antigen has yet to be identified. Base qualities are missing; no much larger clone stands one base away.

The study at large found these results: In the study, around 150 TCR beta chains were listed as associated with cytomegalovirus. In a later analysis, TCRs clustered in the first cohort were found to also tend to co-occur in the roughly 130 validation repertoires, with about 94% of cluster scores above 0. Cytomegalovirus status was reported to be diagnosed by the classifier with high specificity and sensitivity in both the original and validation cohorts. According to the authors, the approach could potentially be generalized to other disease states and immunological phenotypes. In vitro tests confirmed that a few of the cytomegalovirus-associated TCR beta chains recognize cytomegalovirus antigens. The validation cohort had no HLA typing available for a later analysis, so co-occurrence within that cohort was assessed over all 120 or so repertoires. While some public TCRs were present in many individuals, most TCR sequences turned up only very rarely across donors.

This sequence was found in a woman aged 18-35 years in good health and CMV-seronegative. This receptor chain uses TRBV28 and TRBJ2-6; the D region possibly corresponds to TRBD2 (6 bases align). Material: PBMCs. The CDR3 region reads CASYGGTRSGANVLTF. In nucleotide form, the sequence is TGTGCCAGCTATGGCGGGACGCGCTCTGGGGCCAACGTCCTGACTTTC.